This T cell receptor (beta chain) stems from a study of identifying expanded T cells in peripheral blood. Study-wide results and caveats: Technical replicates showed roughly 1.2 changed clones; approximately 2 weeks roughly 18; four weeks 19. Across healthy donors, higher total template counts meant significantly greater approximately two-week count variance.

Some clones are missing from TCRdb's copy, which holds only in-frame ones; the method was immunoSEQ multiplex PCR. There are some 95,000 clones in the sample; around 86% occur only once, and around 5.6% lies in the top ten. Concerning this clone itself: Its cognate antigen is unknown.

Germline trimming cut 8 bases from V and 3 bases from J; bases unmatched to any gene: 9. This CDR3 has 14 amino acids. The germline gives CDR1 LNHNV, CDR2 YYDKDF (reference sequence). This chain connects TRBV15 to TRBJ2-7; 8 bases are shared with TRBD1. This receptor was obtained from a person aged 18 to 75 in good health. The sample was blood. The CDR3 nucleotides are TGTGCCACCGACCGGGACAGGATCAACTACGAGCAGTACTTC. Its protein product is CATDRDRINYEQYF.